The source of this T cell receptor beta chain is a study of T-cell memory formation after mild COVID-19. The CDR3 totals 14 residues. Germline loops: CDR1 SGHRS, CDR2 YFSETQ. Trimming cost V 7 bases and J 1 base, with 14 bases left between them. This clonotype has just a few counts. Its antigen is as yet unknown. TCR alpha and TCR beta cDNA libraries carrying sample barcodes and UMIs were produced by 5'RACE using constant-segment primers. One entry per CDR3 protein, called by TCRdb with MiXCR from the 5' RACE reads. The sample holds about 430,000 distinct CDR3 sequences, about a sixth seen once. Study-wide findings and caveats: Clones which contracted sat mainly in CM and EM if CD4+, and in EMRA if CD8+. Some responding clones appeared in pre-infection memory, suggesting cross-reactive memory joined. Whether second-wave clones peaking at day 37 were SARS-CoV-2 specific went unconfirmed.

The origin of this receptor is a man aged 18 to 29 who had mild COVID-19 (a few samples of this study predate the infection). Cell type and time point are not known. The V and J genes are TRBV5-1 and TRBJ1-1, with a weak D call TRBD1 (6 bases). The sequenced sample consisted of PBMCs or a T cell subset sorted from them (not recorded which). As DNA, the CDR3 is TGCGCCAGCGACCCAGGGGTCCCGAACACTGAAGCTTTCTTT. Protein sequence: CASDPGVPNTEAFF.